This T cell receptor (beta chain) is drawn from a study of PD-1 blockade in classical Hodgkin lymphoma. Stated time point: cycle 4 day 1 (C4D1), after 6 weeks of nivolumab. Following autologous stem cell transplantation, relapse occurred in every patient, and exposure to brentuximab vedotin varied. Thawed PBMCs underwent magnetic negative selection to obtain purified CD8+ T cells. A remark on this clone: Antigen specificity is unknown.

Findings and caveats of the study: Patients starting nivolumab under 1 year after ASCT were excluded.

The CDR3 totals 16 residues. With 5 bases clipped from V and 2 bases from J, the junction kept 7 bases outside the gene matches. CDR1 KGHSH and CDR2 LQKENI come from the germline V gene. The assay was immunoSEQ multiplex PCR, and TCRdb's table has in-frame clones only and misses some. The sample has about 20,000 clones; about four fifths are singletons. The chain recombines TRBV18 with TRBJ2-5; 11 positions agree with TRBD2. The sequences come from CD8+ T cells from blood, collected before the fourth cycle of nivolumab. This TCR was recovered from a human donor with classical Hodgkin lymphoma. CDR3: CASSSDLAGGQETQYF. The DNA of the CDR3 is TGTGCCAGCTCATCGGACTTAGCGGGGGGGCAAGAGACCCAGTACTTC.